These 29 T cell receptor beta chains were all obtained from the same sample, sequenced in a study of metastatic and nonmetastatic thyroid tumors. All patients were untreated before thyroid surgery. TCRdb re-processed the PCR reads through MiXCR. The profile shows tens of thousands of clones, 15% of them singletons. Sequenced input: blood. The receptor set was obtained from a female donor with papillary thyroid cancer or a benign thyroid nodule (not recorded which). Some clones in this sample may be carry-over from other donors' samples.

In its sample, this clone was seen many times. The CDR3 spells CASSRETSAQYF. The CDR3 DNA is TGTGCCAGCAGCCGGGAGACTAGCGCCCAGTACTTC. The V and J genes are TRBV3-1 and TRBJ2-5; 8 nucleotides agree with TRBD2. The germline V gene encodes CDR1 LGHDT and CDR2 YNNKEL (reference sequence). J was trimmed by 9 bases and V by 4 bases; bases with no gene match: 4. This CDR3 has 12 residues.

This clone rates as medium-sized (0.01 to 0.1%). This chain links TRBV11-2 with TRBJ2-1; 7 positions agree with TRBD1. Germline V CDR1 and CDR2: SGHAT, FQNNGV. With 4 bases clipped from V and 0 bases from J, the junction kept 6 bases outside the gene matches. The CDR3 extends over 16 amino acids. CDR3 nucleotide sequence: TGTGCCAGCAGCTATAGACAGGGATTCTCCTACAATGAGCAGTTCTTC. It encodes CASSYRQGFSYNEQFF.

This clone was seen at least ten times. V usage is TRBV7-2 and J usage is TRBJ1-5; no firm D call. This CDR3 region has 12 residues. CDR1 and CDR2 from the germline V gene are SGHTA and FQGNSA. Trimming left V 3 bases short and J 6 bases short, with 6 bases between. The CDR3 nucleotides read TGTGCCAGCAGCTTCGTCTCTCAGCCCCAGCATTTT. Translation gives CASSFVSQPQHF.

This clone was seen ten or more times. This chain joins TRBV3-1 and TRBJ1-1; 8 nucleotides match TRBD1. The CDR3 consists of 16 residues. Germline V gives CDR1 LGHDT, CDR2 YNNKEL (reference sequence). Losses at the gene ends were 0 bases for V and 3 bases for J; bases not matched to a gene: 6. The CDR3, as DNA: TGTGCCAGCAGCCAAGATAGGACAGGGATGGACACTGAAGCTTTCTTT. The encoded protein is CASSQDRTGMDTEAFF.

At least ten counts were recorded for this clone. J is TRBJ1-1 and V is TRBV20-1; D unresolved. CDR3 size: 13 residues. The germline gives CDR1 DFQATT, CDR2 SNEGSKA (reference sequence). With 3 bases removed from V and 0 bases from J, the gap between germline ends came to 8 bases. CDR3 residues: CSASKGLNTEAFF. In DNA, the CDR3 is TGCAGTGCTAGCAAGGGTTTGAACACTGAAGCTTTCTTT.

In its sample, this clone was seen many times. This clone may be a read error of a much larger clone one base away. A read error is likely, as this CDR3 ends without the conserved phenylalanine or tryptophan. The CDR3 bases are TGTGCCAGCAGTTATAAGTCCGGAGGGGAGCAGTTCCTC. Protein sequence: CASSYKSGGEQFL. The chain recombines TRBV6-1 with TRBJ2-1; tentative D call: TRBD2 (6 bases). The V and J ends lost 5 bases and 10 bases respectively, with 15 bases between them. The germline V gene encodes CDR1 MNHNS and CDR2 SASEGT. There are 13 residues in the CDR3.

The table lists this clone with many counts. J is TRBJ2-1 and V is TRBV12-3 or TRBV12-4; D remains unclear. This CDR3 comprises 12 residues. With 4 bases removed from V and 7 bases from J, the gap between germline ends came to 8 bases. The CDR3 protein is CASSSVSNEQFF. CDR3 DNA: TGTGCCAGCAGTTCTGTTTCGAATGAGCAGTTCTTC.

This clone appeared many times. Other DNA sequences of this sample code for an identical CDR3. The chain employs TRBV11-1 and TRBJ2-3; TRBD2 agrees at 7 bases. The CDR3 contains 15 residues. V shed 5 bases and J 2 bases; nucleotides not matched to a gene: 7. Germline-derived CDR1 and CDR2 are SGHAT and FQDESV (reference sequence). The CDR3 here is CASSPGRGATDTQYF. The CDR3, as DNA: TGTGCCAGCAGCCCGGGGAGGGGTGCCACAGATACGCAGTATTTT.

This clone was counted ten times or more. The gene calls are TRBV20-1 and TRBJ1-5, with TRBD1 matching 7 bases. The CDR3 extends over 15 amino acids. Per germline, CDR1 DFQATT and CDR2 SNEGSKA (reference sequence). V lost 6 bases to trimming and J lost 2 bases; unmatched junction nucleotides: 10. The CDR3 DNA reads TGCAGTGCCAGACAGGGTTGGGGGGGCAATCAGCCCCAGCATTTT. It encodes CSARQGWGGNQPQHF.

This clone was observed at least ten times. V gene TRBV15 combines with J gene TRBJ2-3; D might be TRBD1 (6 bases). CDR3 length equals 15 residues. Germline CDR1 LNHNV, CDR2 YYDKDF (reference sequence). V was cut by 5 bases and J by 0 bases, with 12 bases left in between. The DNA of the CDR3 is TGTGCCACCAGCGAGACAGGCTCTAGCACAGATACGCAGTATTTT. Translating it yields CATSETGSSTDTQYF.

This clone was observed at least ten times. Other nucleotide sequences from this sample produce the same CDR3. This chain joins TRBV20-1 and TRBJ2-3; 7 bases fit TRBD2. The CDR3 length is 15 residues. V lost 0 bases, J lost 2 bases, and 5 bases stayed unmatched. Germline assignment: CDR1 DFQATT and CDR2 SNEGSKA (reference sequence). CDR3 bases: TGCAGTGCTAGAGATCGGGACTACCTCACAGATACGCAGTATTTT. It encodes CSARDRDYLTDTQYF.

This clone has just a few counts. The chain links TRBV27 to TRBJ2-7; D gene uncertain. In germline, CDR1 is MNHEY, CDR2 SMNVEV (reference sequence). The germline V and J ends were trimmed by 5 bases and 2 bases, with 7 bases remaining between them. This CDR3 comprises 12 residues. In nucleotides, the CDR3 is TGTGCCAGCAGTCATGACCCCTACGAGCAGTACTTC. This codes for CASSHDPYEQYF.

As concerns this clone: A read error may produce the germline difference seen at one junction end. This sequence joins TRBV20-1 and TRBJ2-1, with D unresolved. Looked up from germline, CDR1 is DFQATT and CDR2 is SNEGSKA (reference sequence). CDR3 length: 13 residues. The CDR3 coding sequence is TGCAGTGCTAGGAGCTTACCGCACAATGATCAGTTCTTC. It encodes CSARSLPHNDQFF.

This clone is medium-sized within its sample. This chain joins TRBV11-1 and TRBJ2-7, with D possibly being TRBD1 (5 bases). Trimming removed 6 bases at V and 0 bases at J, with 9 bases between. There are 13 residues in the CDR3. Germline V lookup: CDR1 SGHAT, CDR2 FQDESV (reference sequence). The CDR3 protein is CASRLDNSYEQYF. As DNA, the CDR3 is TGTGCCAGCAGGTTGGACAACTCCTACGAGCAGTACTTC.

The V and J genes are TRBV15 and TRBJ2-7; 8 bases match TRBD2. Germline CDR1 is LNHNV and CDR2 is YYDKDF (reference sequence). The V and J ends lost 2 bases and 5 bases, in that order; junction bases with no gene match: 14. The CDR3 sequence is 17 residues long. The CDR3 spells CATSRSGDIGGVDEQYF. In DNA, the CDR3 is TGTGCCACCAGCAGATCTGGGGACATCGGGGGGGTCGACGAGCAGTACTTC.

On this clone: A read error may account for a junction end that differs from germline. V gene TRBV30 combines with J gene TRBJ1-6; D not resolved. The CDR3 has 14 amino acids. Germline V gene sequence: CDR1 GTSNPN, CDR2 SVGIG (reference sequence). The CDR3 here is CAWSVLRYTSRLHF. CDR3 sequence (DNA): TGTGCCTGGAGTGTACTCCGGTATACTTCACGCCTCCACTTT. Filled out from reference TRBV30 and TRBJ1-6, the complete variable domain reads SQTIHQWPATLVQPVGSPLSLECTVEGTSNPNLYWYRQAAGRGLQLLFYSVGIGQISSEVPQNLSASRPQDRQFILSSKKLLLSDSGFYLCAWSVLRYTSRLHFGNGTRLTVT.

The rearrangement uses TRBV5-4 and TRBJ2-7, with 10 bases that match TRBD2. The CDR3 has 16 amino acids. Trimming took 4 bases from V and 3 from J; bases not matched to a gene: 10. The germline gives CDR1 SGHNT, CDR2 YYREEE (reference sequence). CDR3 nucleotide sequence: TGTGCCAGCAGCGTGGCTAGCGGGGGACGCCACTACGAGCAGTACTTC. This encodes CASSVASGGRHYEQYF.

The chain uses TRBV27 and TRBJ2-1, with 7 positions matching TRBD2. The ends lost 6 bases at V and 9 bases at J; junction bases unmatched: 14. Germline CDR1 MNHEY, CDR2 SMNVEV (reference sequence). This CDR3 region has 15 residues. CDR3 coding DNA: TGTGCCAGCAGCCTACTAGCGTTTACAAGGGGTGAGCAGTTCTTC. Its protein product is CASSLLAFTRGEQFF.

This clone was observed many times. DNA of the CDR3: TGTGCCAGCAGCCTCACAGGACTAGCGTACACCGGGGAGCTGTTTTTT. Translated, it gives CASSLTGLAYTGELFF. This sequence joins TRBV7-2 and TRBJ2-2; 9 bases agree with TRBD2. This CDR3 spans 16 amino acids. Germline lookup yields CDR1 SGHTA and CDR2 FQGNSA. Germline trimming cut 5 bases from V and 3 bases from J; bases unmatched to any gene: 7.

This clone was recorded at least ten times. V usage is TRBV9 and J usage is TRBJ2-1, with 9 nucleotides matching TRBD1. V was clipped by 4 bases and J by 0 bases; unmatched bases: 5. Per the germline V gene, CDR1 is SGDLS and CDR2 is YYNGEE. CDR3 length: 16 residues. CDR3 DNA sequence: TGTGCCAGCAGCACACGGGGACAGGGCTCCTACAATGAGCAGTTCTTC. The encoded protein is CASSTRGQGSYNEQFF.

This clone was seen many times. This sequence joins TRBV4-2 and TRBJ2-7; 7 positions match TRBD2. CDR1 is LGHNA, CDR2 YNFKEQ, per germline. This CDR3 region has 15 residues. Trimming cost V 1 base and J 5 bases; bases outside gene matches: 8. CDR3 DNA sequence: TGTGCCAGCAGCCAAGCCGGCGGGAGCCTCCACGAGCAGTACTTC. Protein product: CASSQAGGSLHEQYF.

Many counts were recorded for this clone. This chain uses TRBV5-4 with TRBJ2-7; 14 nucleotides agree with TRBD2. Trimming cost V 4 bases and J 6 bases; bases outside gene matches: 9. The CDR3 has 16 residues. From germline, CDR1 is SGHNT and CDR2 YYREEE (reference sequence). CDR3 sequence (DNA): TGTGCCAGCAGCCCTCCCGGGACTAGCGGGAGTCGCGAGCAGTACTTC. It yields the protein CASSPPGTSGSREQYF. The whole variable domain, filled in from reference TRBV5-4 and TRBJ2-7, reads ETGVTQSPTHLIKTRGQQVTLRCSSQSGHNTVSWYQQALGQGPQFIFQYYREEENGRGNFPPRFSGLQFPNYSSELNVNALELDDSALYLCASSPPGTSGSREQYFGPGTRLTVT.

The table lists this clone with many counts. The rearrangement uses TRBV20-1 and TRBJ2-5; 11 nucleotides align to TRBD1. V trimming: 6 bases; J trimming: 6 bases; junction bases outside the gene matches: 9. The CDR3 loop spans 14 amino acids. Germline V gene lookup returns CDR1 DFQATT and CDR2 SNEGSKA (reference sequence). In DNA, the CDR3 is TGCAGTGCACCCAGGACAGGGGGCGCACAGACCCAGTACTTC. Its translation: CSAPRTGGAQTQYF.

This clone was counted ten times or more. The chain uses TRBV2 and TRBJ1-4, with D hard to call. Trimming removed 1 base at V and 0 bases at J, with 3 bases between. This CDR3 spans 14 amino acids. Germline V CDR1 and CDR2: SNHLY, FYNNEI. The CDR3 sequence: CASSEGATNEKLFF. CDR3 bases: TGTGCCAGCAGTGAAGGTGCAACTAATGAAAAACTGTTTTTT. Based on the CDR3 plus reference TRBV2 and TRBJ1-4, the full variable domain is EPEVTQTPSHQVTQMGQEVILRCVPISNHLYFYWYRQILGQKVEFLVSFYNNEISEKSEIFDDQFSVERPDGSNFTLKIRSTKLEDSAMYFCASSEGATNEKLFFGSGTQLSVL.

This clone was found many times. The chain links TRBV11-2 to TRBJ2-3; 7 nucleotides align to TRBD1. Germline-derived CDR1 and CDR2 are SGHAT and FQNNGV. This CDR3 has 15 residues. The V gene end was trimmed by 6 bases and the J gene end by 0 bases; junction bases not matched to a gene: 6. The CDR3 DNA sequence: TGTGCCAGCAGTCGGTACAGGGGAAGCACAGATACGCAGTATTTT. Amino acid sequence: CASSRYRGSTDTQYF.

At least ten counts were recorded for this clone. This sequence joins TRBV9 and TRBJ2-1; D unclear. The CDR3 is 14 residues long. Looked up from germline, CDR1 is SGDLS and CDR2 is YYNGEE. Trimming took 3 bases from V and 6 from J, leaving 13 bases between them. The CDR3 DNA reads TGTGCCAGCAGCGGGAGAGACCTTGGCAATGAGCAGTTCTTC. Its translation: CASSGRDLGNEQFF.

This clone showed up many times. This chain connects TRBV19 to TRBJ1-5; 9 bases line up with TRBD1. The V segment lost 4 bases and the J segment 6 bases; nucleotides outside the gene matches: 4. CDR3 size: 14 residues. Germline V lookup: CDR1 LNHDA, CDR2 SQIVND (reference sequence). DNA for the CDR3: TGTGCCAGTAGTAGACAGGGGGTTGTTCAGCCCCAGCATTTT. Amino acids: CASSRQGVVQPQHF.

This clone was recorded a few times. CDR3 sequence reads: CASSGTSGGADEQYF. CDR3 DNA sequence: TGTGCCAGCAGTGGGACTAGCGGGGGGGCGGACGAGCAGTACTTC. This chain uses TRBV6-1 with TRBJ2-7, with 15 bases that match TRBD2. This CDR3 region has 15 residues. V gave up 4 bases and J gave up 5 bases; unmatched junction bases: 3. Per germline, CDR1 MNHNS and CDR2 SASEGT.

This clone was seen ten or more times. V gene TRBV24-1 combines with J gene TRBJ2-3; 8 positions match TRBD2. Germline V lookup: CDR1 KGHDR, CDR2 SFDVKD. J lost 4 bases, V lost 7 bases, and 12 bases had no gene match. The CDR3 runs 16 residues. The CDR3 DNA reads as TGTGCCACCAGAACGACTGCCAGCGGGAGCCCAGATACGCAGTATTTT. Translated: CATRTTASGSPDTQYF.